The clone carrying this TCR beta chain has ten or more counts. Its antigen is as yet unknown. This specimen comes from a study of T cells after posttransplantation cyclophosphamide. Study findings and constraints: Later blood repertoires were often dominated by clones from the donor CD8+ memory compartment. After PTCy, TRB diversity resembled that of CNI/methotrexate controls. Skin or GI-infiltrating T cells shared few TRB sequences with blood.

Per the germline V gene, CDR1 is SGHVS and CDR2 is FQNEAQ. This CDR3 is built from 16 residues. V trimming: 6 bases; J trimming: 4 bases; junction bases outside the gene matches: 11. Treatment was busulfan-fludarabine conditioning, a marrow graft, and cyclophosphamide on days +3 and +4. TCRdb keeps only in-frame clones here, not all; method: immunoSEQ multiplex PCR. The sample contains about 14,000 clones, none of them singletons. The rearrangement joins TRBV7-8 to TRBJ1-3; 8 nucleotides align to TRBD1. The source is a female patient between 40 and 50 years old who received an allogeneic stem cell transplant from a related donor, was CMV-positive, and had no GVHD. The graft donor may have given rise to some T cells. The sequenced sample was PBMCs, obtained approximately 1,200 days after allogeneic stem cell transplant with posttransplant cyclophosphamide. CDR3 bases: TGTGCCAGCAGAAAACAGGGGGGATTTCTCGGAAACACCATATATTTT. Residues: CASRKQGGFLGNTIYF.